A single T cell receptor beta chain is shown here with its context. The germline V gene encodes CDR1 SNHLY and CDR2 FYNNEI. The germline V and J ends were trimmed by 7 bases and 0 bases, with 11 bases remaining between them. CDR3 length equals 14 residues. The data stem from a study of blood T cell repertoires in COVID-19. Across the whole study: Acute and convalescent COVID-19 samples came from the United States, Italy and Spain.

In the original processing: Nucleated cell number was recorded as an estimate derived from reference gene primer amplification. Assay: immunoSEQ multiplex PCR; the TCRdb copy retains only in-frame clones and omits some. The V and J calls and clone size are taken from that table; D and trimming were inferred from the DNA. The data show some 95,000 clones, about 80% seen once. The sequence was obtained from a man between 65 and 85 years old with acute or convalescent COVID-19. This chain connects TRBV2 to TRBJ2-3; tentative D call: TRBD2 (6 bases). The sample taken for sequencing was peripheral blood. CDR3: CASKKGRSTDTQYF. The CDR3 DNA sequence: TGTGCCAGCAAAAAGGGGAGGAGCACAGATACGCAGTATTTT.